Presented here are 20 T cell receptor beta chains from one specimen sequenced in a study of T-cell reconstitution after alpha-beta-depleted transplantation in children. For TCRbeta, the library was prepared with unique molecular identifiers. One entry per CDR3 protein, called by TCRdb with MiXCR from the PCR reads. The repertoire holds 250,000 to 400,000 distinct CDR3 sequences, approximately 23% seen once, with 10% to 11% in the top ten. The sequencing used PBMCs, mostly from graft donor cells, collected 180 days after TCRalphabeta/CD19-depleted stem cell transplant. These receptors originate from a male patient younger than 18 who had a stem cell transplant for acute lymphoblastic leukemia, so the T cells may come from the graft donor.

This clonotype was seen a few times. A much larger clone sits a single nucleotide away, making a read error possible. CDR3 sequence (DNA): TGCGCCAGCAGCTTCCACACAGATACGCAGTATTTT. It encodes CASSFHTDTQYF. This rearrangement joins TRBV5-1 to TRBJ2-3, with D unresolved. The CDR3 extends over 12 amino acids. The germline V and J ends were trimmed by 2 bases and 2 bases, with 3 bases remaining between them. Looked up from germline, CDR1 is SGHRS and CDR2 is YFSETQ.

The chain uses TRBV13 and TRBJ1-5; D is unresolved. The length of the CDR3 is 13 residues. V lost 5 bases and J lost 6, with 11 bases in between. Germline CDR1 is PRHDT and CDR2 is FYEKMQ (reference sequence). The chain's CDR3 is CASSRLGIQPQHF. The DNA of the CDR3 is TGTGCCAGCAGCAGACTAGGGATTCAGCCCCAGCATTTT. Full variable domain (missing parts from reference TRBV13 and TRBJ1-5): AAGVIQSPRHLIKEKRETATLKCYPIPRHDTVYWYQQGPGQDPQFLISFYEKMQSDKGSIPDRFSAQQFSDYHSELNMSSLELGDSALYFCASSRLGIQPQHFGDGTRLSIL.

The rearrangement uses TRBV18 and TRBJ1-1; no clear D. This CDR3 is built from 15 residues. CDR1 is KGHSH, CDR2 LQKENI, per germline. The V end was cut by 2 bases, the J end by 0 bases, with 10 bases between. The CDR3 DNA sequence: TGTGCCAGCTCACCAGATATCGGCATGAACACTGAAGCTTTCTTT. Protein sequence: CASSPDIGMNTEAFF.

This sequence joins TRBV7-2 and TRBJ1-1; D call uncertain. Trimming shortened V by 4 bases and J by 5 bases, and 8 bases separated the two germline ends. Germline V gene sequence: CDR1 SGHTA, CDR2 FQGNSA. CDR3 size: 12 residues. The CDR3 region is CASSSDLTEAFF. CDR3 sequence (DNA): TGTGCCAGCAGCTCGGACCTAACTGAAGCTTTCTTT.

The table lists this clonotype with many counts. The rearrangement joins TRBV12-3 or TRBV12-4 to TRBJ2-2; D is ambiguous. This CDR3 has 14 amino acids. V was trimmed by 2 bases and J by 6 bases, leaving 10 bases between them. The chain's CDR3 is CASSLRVLPGELFF. The CDR3 DNA follows: TGTGCCAGCAGTTTAAGGGTTTTGCCCGGGGAGCTGTTTTTT.

The chain recombines TRBV4-2 with TRBJ2-3, with 11 bases matching TRBD2. This CDR3 contains 17 residues. Germline V lookup: CDR1 LGHNA, CDR2 YNFKEQ. The V and J ends lost 2 bases and 4 bases, in that order; junction bases with no gene match: 8. Here the CDR3 DNA reads TGTGCCAGCAGCCAATTGTGGACTAGCGGGTTATCAGATACGCAGTATTTT. As protein: CASSQLWTSGLSDTQYF.

The chain is built from TRBV27 and TRBJ2-3; D remains unclear. Germline values: CDR1 MNHEY, CDR2 SMNVEV (reference sequence). The V end was cut by 2 bases, the J end by 6 bases, with 18 bases between. The CDR3 sequence is 16 residues long. CDR3 sequence: CASSLPPPRAHDTQYF. The CDR3 bases are TGTGCCAGCAGTTTACCTCCCCCCCGGGCGCACGATACGCAGTATTTT.

This clonotype has a handful of counts. The chain employs TRBV20-1 and TRBJ2-2, with TRBD1 identical over 7 bases. Per the germline V gene, CDR1 is DFQATT and CDR2 is SNEGSKA (reference sequence). The CDR3 loop spans 15 amino acids. With V trimmed by 2 bases and J by 0 bases, 3 bases remained unmatched. CDR3 sequence: CSARTGTANTGELFF. The CDR3, as DNA: TGCAGTGCTAGAACCGGGACAGCGAACACCGGGGAGCTGTTTTTT.

About this clonotype itself: One end of the junction fails to match germline, which may point to a read error. The chain has TRBV20-1 and TRBJ2-1; perhaps D is TRBD1 or TRBD2 (6 bases each). The germline V gene encodes CDR1 DFQATT and CDR2 SNEGSKA (reference sequence). CDR3 length: 10 residues. The CDR3 here is CSLERLGGGF. The CDR3 DNA follows: TGCAGTCTTGAAAGACTAGGAGGGGGCTTC.

J is TRBJ2-5 and V is TRBV15; D unclear. The V gene lost 3 bases and the J gene lost 5 bases, with 10 bases spanning the gap. The germline CDR1 and CDR2 sequences are LNHNV and YYDKDF (reference sequence). The CDR3 extends over 13 amino acids. For the CDR3, the DNA is TGTGCCACCAGCAGTCCCCTACTTGAGACCCAGTACTTC. Its translation is CATSSPLLETQYF.

This clonotype was counted only a few times. The chain employs TRBV27 and TRBJ2-2, with D maybe TRBD1 (6 bases). Germline CDR1 reads MNHEY; CDR2 reads SMNVEV (reference sequence). This CDR3 comprises 14 residues. Trimming removed 7 bases at V and 7 bases at J, with 16 bases between. In DNA, the CDR3 is TGTGCCAGCATCTCAAACAGGGCGGGCGGGGAGCTGTTTTTT. Translated, it gives CASISNRAGGELFF.

This clonotype occurred once. With a much larger clone just one base away, this may be a read error. The genes are TRBV3-1 and TRBJ2-3; TRBD2 might be the D (5 bases). The CDR3 runs to 17 residues. Germline V lookup: CDR1 LGHDT, CDR2 YNNKEL (reference sequence). The CDR3 sequence: CASNQLNWTGWTDTQYF. CDR3 DNA: TGTGCCAGCAACCAACTAAATTGGACGGGGTGGACAGATACGCAGTATTTT.

The V call is TRBV27, the J call TRBJ2-7; D is possibly TRBD1 or TRBD2 (5 bases each). This CDR3 comprises 13 residues. Trimming removed 7 bases at V and 9 bases at J, with 19 bases between. The germline V gene has CDR1 MNHEY and CDR2 SMNVEV (reference sequence). CDR3 DNA sequence: TGTGCCAGCACCCCGGGACCCGGAGGAGGGCAGTACTTC. Translated: CASTPGPGGGQYF.

The rearrangement uses TRBV19 and TRBJ1-5, with a tentative D call TRBD1 (5 bases). V was cut by 1 base and J by 7 bases, with 8 bases left in between. The CDR3 is 13 residues long. In germline, CDR1 is LNHDA, CDR2 SQIVND (reference sequence). CDR3 sequence reads: CASSIVRDQPQHF. The CDR3 nucleotides are TGTGCCAGTAGTATAGTTCGGGACCAGCCCCAGCATTTT.

V is TRBV5-1 and J is TRBJ2-5; tentative D call: TRBD2 (5 bases). From germline, CDR1 is SGHRS and CDR2 YFSETQ. CDR3 length: 15 amino acids. The V end was cut by 1 base, the J end by 4 bases, with 14 bases between. CDR3 amino acids: CASSLPGEGGETQYF. Written as DNA, the CDR3 is TGCGCCAGCAGCTTGCCCGGGGAAGGAGGAGAGACCCAGTACTTC.

The chain recombines TRBV19 with TRBJ1-5; 7 bases map to TRBD1. The germline V gene has CDR1 LNHDA and CDR2 SQIVND (reference sequence). Trimming cost V 4 bases and J 2 bases; bases outside gene matches: 5. The CDR3 spans 15 residues. The CDR3 here is CASSTHTGGNQPQHF. CDR3 nucleotides: TGTGCCAGTAGTACCCACACAGGGGGCAATCAGCCCCAGCATTTT.

The gene calls are TRBV11-2 and TRBJ1-2; D is ambiguous. CDR1 and CDR2 from the germline V gene are SGHAT and FQNNGV. V lost 7 bases, J lost 2 bases, and 14 bases lay in between. CDR3 length: 14 amino acids. The CDR3 loop is CASTLTPINYGYTF. As DNA, the CDR3 is TGTGCCAGCACCCTGACACCCATAAACTATGGCTACACCTTC.

This clonotype was observed a handful of times. V usage is TRBV6-2 or TRBV6-3 and J usage is TRBJ2-2; 7 bases fit TRBD2. The junction had 30 bases not matched to a gene; V was cut back by 8 bases and J by 6 bases. The germline CDR1 and CDR2 sequences are MNHEY and SVGEGT. The CDR3 runs to 21 residues. CDR3 sequence (DNA): TGTGCCAGCCTCCGCCGGTTTCAGACAAATTGGCTAGCGGCTTTCGCCGGGGAGCTGTTTTTT. Its translation is CASLRRFQTNWLAAFAGELFF.

The V gene is TRBV14, the J gene TRBJ2-7; D remains unclear. The germline CDR1 and CDR2 sequences are SGHDN and FVKESK. Between the trimmed V and J ends, which lost 0 bases and 5 bases, there was a span of 11 bases. CDR3 length: 14 residues. The CDR3 nucleotides read TGTGCCAGCAGCCAAGATCACAGAGTGCACGAGCAGTACTTC. Amino acids: CASSQDHRVHEQYF.

Comment on this clonotype: The junction departs from the called germline gene at one end, perhaps through a read error. This chain joins TRBV5-8 and TRBJ2-7; D is perhaps TRBD1 (5 bases). The germline V gene encodes CDR1 SGHTS and CDR2 YDEGEE. The CDR3 totals 14 residues. The CDR3 bases are TGTGCCAGCACCTTGGCAGGGATCGACTACGAGCAGTACTTC. This translates into CASTLAGIDYEQYF.